The clone carrying this T cell receptor (beta chain) turned up a few times. Its antigen remains unknown. The CDR3 runs 18 residues. The V end was cut by 2 bases, the J end by 2 bases, with 19 bases between. Per the germline V gene, CDR1 is MGHRA and CDR2 is YSYEKL. The record originates from a study of T cell responses to AZD1222 COVID-19 vaccine. Data came from immunoSEQ multiplex PCR; TCRdb stores just in-frame clones and leaves some out. The data hold over 75,000 clones, with approximately 92% observed a single time. Study conclusions and caveats: There were repertoire samples only from the period after the peak T cell response. Only a handful of individuals given AZD1222 were seropositive at baseline. Nearly half of spike-specific TCRs reportedly target unmutated variant regions. Donors, mostly white British, included more females; clonal diversity was possibly underestimated.

This receptor was identified in an adult in good health. This rearrangement joins TRBV4-1 to TRBJ1-5; a possible D gene is TRBD1 (6 bases). The sequencing used peripheral blood, collected on day 0 of AZD1222 vaccination. In nucleotides, the CDR3 is TGCGCCAGCAGCCAATCCTCGGTCGGGGGGGCGGGCAATCAGCCCCAGCATTTT. This translates into CASSQSSVGGAGNQPQHF.